Listed below are T cell receptor beta chains from one sample, sequenced in a study of shared clonotypes between healthy human individuals. Repertoires were generated with immunoSEQ multiplex PCR, while TCRdb's copy carries only in-frame clones and drops some. This sample has fewer than 600,000 clones; roughly three quarters occur once, and the top ten carry 12%. Sequenced input: PBMCs. These receptors came from a woman aged 35 to 49 in good health. Some clones in this sample may be carry-over from other donors' samples. The CDR3 runs from the conserved cysteine through the conserved F or W. The order of the fields is J gene, clone size, D gene, V gene, CDR3 protein, CDR3 DNA. The D gene is left open where the match is weak. The listing skips clone size in some rows; elsewhere it reads once, few, many or a size class.

J gene: TRBJ1-1; clone size: -; D gene: -; V gene: TRBV4-1; CDR3 protein: CASSQGENTEAFF; CDR3 DNA: TGCGCCAGCAGCCAAGGAGAGAACACTGAAGCTTTCTTT
J gene: TRBJ1-2; clone size: once; D gene: -; V gene: TRBV28; CDR3 protein: CASSLVGNYGYTF; CDR3 DNA: TGTGCCAGCAGTTTGGTCGGAAACTATGGCTACACCTTC
J gene: TRBJ2-7; clone size: -; D gene: TRBD1; V gene: TRBV5-1; CDR3 protein: CASSRTGDSYEQYF; CDR3 DNA: TGCGCCAGCAGTCGGACAGGGGATTCCTACGAGCAGTACTTC
J gene: TRBJ2-1; clone size: many; D gene: -; V gene: TRBV11-2; CDR3 protein: CASSLMDSYNEQFF; CDR3 DNA: TGTGCCAGCAGCCTCATGGACAGCTACAATGAGCAGTTCTTC
J gene: TRBJ2-4; clone size: -; D gene: -; V gene: TRBV6-1; CDR3 protein: CASSDRGVGIQYF; CDR3 DNA: TGTGCCAGCAGCGACCGGGGAGTCGGCATTCAGTACTTC
J gene: TRBJ1-1; clone size: -; D gene: -; V gene: TRBV11-2; CDR3 protein: CASSLDVVNTEAFF; CDR3 DNA: TGTGCCAGCAGCTTAGACGTCGTGAACACTGAAGCTTTCTTT
J gene: TRBJ2-6; clone size: -; D gene: -; V gene: TRBV5-1; CDR3 protein: CASSLFGANVLTF; CDR3 DNA: TGCGCCAGCAGCTTGTTTGGGGCCAACGTCCTGACTTTC
J gene: TRBJ2-1; clone size: many; D gene: -; V gene: TRBV4-3; CDR3 protein: CASSLGKSAYNEQFF; CDR3 DNA: TGCGCCAGCAGCCTCGGGAAGTCGGCGTACAATGAGCAGTTCTTC
J gene: TRBJ2-7; clone size: many; D gene: -; V gene: TRBV28; CDR3 protein: CASGRPDFEQYF; CDR3 DNA: TGTGCCAGCGGACGGCCTGACTTCGAGCAGTACTTC
J gene: TRBJ2-7; clone size: -; D gene: -; V gene: TRBV18; CDR3 protein: CASSPWGKGDEQYF; CDR3 DNA: TGTGCCAGCTCACCGTGGGGGAAAGGCGACGAGCAGTACTTC
J gene: TRBJ2-5; clone size: -; D gene: -; V gene: TRBV11-3; CDR3 protein: CASSFGGQETQYF; CDR3 DNA: TGTGCCAGCAGCTTCGGCGGACAAGAGACCCAGTACTTC
J gene: TRBJ2-1; clone size: -; D gene: TRBD2; V gene: TRBV7-9; CDR3 protein: CASSITGTSGRARNEQFF; CDR3 DNA: TGTGCCAGCAGCATCACCGGGACTAGCGGGAGGGCCAGGAATGAGCAGTTCTTC
J gene: TRBJ1-2; clone size: -; D gene: -; V gene: TRBV6-5; CDR3 protein: CASSYSWGAQGGYTF; CDR3 DNA: TGTGCCAGCAGTTACTCGTGGGGGGCCCAGGGTGGCTACACCTTC
J gene: TRBJ2-1; clone size: -; D gene: -; V gene: TRBV18; CDR3 protein: CASSPGNEQFF; CDR3 DNA: TGTGCCAGCTCACCCGGGAATGAGCAGTTCTTC
J gene: TRBJ2-2; clone size: -; D gene: -; V gene: TRBV5-4; CDR3 protein: CASSSGVSGRNTGELFF; CDR3 DNA: TGTGCCAGCAGCTCTGGAGTTAGCGGTAGGAACACCGGGGAGCTGTTTTTT
J gene: TRBJ1-5; clone size: -; D gene: -; V gene: TRBV28; CDR3 protein: CASQGGSQPQHF; CDR3 DNA: TGTGCCAGCCAAGGGGGTAGCCAGCCCCAGCATTTT